The 17 T cell receptor beta chains below come from one sample, sequenced in a study of T cell clonotyping in hematopoietic cell transplantation. Clones were sequenced by immunoSEQ multiplex PCR, and TCRdb holds only the in-frame ones, with some missing. The sample has 30,000 to 45,000 clones, approximately 88% seen once. Sequenced sample: peripheral blood mononuclear cells. The receptors here all came from a woman in her thirties or forties in good health. Some clones in this sample may be carry-over from other donors' samples.

The chain combines TRBV19 with TRBJ2-7, with D possibly matching TRBD2 (5 bases). CDR1 is LNHDA, CDR2 SQIVND, per germline (reference sequence). V shed 4 bases and J shed 2 bases, with 18 bases lying between them. CDR3 length equals 16 residues. The CDR3 DNA sequence: TGTGCCAGTAGTAAGTCACTAGGGTTGAGGGCCTACGAGCAGTACTTC. This gives the protein CASSKSLGLRAYEQYF.

The chain carries TRBV5-1 and TRBJ2-7; TRBD2 matches 12 bases. The germline gives CDR1 SGHRS, CDR2 YFSETQ. This CDR3 is 14 amino acids long. V gave up 6 bases and J gave up 5 bases; unmatched junction bases: 6. The CDR3 DNA follows: TGCGCCAGCAAGACTAGCGGGAGTATCAACGAGCAGTACTTC. This translates into CASKTSGSINEQYF.

CDR3 in amino acids: CASSETWQETQYF. In DNA, the CDR3 is TGTGCCAGCAGTGAAACCTGGCAAGAGACCCAGTACTTC. V is TRBV6-1 and J is TRBJ2-5; D is unclear. With 2 bases removed from V and 2 bases from J, the gap between germline ends came to 6 bases. This CDR3 has 13 amino acids. Per germline, CDR1 MNHNS and CDR2 SASEGT.

The V call is TRBV6-5, the J call TRBJ2-7; TRBD2 matches at 11 bases. The CDR3 has 16 residues. After removal of 4 bases from V and 6 bases from J, the junction contained 11 bases not matched to a gene. Germline-derived CDR1 and CDR2 are MNHEY and SVGAGI. The CDR3 loop reads CASSSLAGGPLFEQYF. For the CDR3, the DNA is TGTGCCAGCAGTTCGTTAGCGGGAGGGCCGTTATTCGAGCAGTACTTC.

This clone has only a few counts. This sequence joins TRBV28 and TRBJ2-2; 7 bases align to TRBD1. Trimming cost V 10 bases and J 4 bases; bases outside gene matches: 12. This CDR3 has 15 amino acids. CDR1 is MDHEN and CDR2 is SYDVKM in the germline V gene. CDR3 loop: CATFHRGRGTGELFF. CDR3 DNA sequence: TGTGCCACCTTCCACAGGGGAAGAGGCACCGGGGAGCTGTTTTTT.

This clone was observed a handful of times. This chain connects TRBV5-4 to TRBJ2-7; D ambiguous. The V end was cut by 0 bases, the J end by 6 bases, with 16 bases between. The CDR3 consists of 15 residues. Germline assignment: CDR1 SGHNT and CDR2 YYREEE (reference sequence). The CDR3 region is CASSLDNSEAREQYF. Written as DNA, the CDR3 is TGTGCCAGCAGCTTGGACAACAGCGAGGCTCGCGAGCAGTACTTC.

The chain uses TRBV4-2 and TRBJ2-7, with 7 nucleotides matching TRBD2. CDR1 and CDR2 (germline): LGHNA, YNFKEQ. J was trimmed by 3 bases and V by 0 bases; bases with no gene match: 8. The CDR3 has 16 residues. The CDR3 reads CASSQDRASGIYEQYF. CDR3 DNA sequence: TGTGCCAGCAGCCAAGATCGGGCTAGCGGTATCTACGAGCAGTACTTC.

The chain recombines TRBV7-8 with TRBJ1-2, with D unresolved. The CDR3 is 14 amino acids. CDR1 and CDR2 from the germline V gene are SGHVS and FQNEAQ. Trimming removed 2 bases from V and 4 bases from J, with 11 bases in between. The CDR3 DNA is TGTGCCAGCAGCTTATCCCAGCAACCCTATGGCTACACCTTC. This sequence encodes CASSLSQQPYGYTF.

This chain joins TRBV7-6 and TRBJ1-2; D is possibly TRBD1 (5 bases). V lost 4 bases, J lost 1 base, and 10 bases lay in between. Germline V gene sequence: CDR1 SGHVS, CDR2 FNYEAQ. The CDR3 is 14 amino acids. This CDR3 is CASSSDSHNYGYTF. The DNA of the CDR3 is TGTGCCAGCAGCTCTGACAGTCATAACTATGGCTACACCTTC.

The V gene is TRBV27, the J gene TRBJ1-2, with D possibly matching TRBD1 (5 bases). From germline, CDR1 is MNHEY and CDR2 SMNVEV (reference sequence). The CDR3 is made up of 14 amino acids. The ends were cut back, 2 bases at V and 9 bases at J, with 16 bases in the middle. As DNA, the CDR3 is TGTGCCAGCAGTTTACGCAGGGCCCTGTTCAGCTACACCTTC. This translates into CASSLRRALFSYTF.

The chain recombines TRBV30 with TRBJ2-2; 8 positions agree with TRBD2. The CDR3 is made up of 16 amino acids. Germline CDR1 and CDR2: GTSNPN and SVGIG (reference sequence). The V segment lost 2 bases and the J segment 0 bases; nucleotides outside the gene matches: 5. In nucleotides, the CDR3 is TGTGCCTGGAGTCGGGAGGGGGAAGCGAACACCGGGGAGCTGTTTTTT. This translates into CAWSREGEANTGELFF.

The genes are TRBV7-2 and TRBJ1-4, with 9 bases that match TRBD1. J lost 6 bases, V lost 4 bases, and 3 bases had no gene match. Germline CDR1 SGHTA, CDR2 FQGNSA. The CDR3 contains 14 residues. DNA for the CDR3: TGTGCCAGCAGCTCTCGACAGGGGGATGAAAAACTGTTTTTT. Translating gives CASSSRQGDEKLFF.

J is TRBJ1-1 and V is TRBV30, with TRBD1 matching over 8 bases. The CDR3 spans 13 residues. The J segment lost 6 bases and the V segment lost 5 bases, leaving 8 bases of the junction unmatched. Germline V gene lookup returns CDR1 GTSNPN and CDR2 SVGIG (reference sequence). CDR3 sequence: CAWETGAQAEAFF. The CDR3, as DNA: TGTGCCTGGGAGACAGGGGCTCAGGCTGAAGCTTTCTTT.

CDR3 DNA sequence: TGTGCCAGCAGCTTAACCGCCCGGACAGGTCAGAACACTGAAGCTTTCTTT. As protein: CASSLTARTGQNTEAFF. The chain is built from TRBV7-3 and TRBJ1-1; 7 bases are a match to TRBD1. Germline trimming cut 0 bases from V and 1 base from J; bases unmatched to any gene: 8. Looked up from germline, CDR1 is SGHTA and CDR2 is FQGTGA. CDR3 size: 17 residues.

The rearrangement uses TRBV2 and TRBJ1-3; no definite D call. V was clipped by 1 base and J by 5 bases, with 3 bases between them. The CDR3 sequence is 12 residues long. Germline V CDR1 and CDR2: SNHLY, FYNNEI. CDR3 sequence reads: CASSEGRNTIYF. CDR3 DNA: TGTGCCAGCAGTGAAGGCAGAAACACCATATATTTT.

The chain uses TRBV5-1 and TRBJ1-5, with D tentatively TRBD1 (5 bases). The CDR3 has 13 residues. Germline V gives CDR1 SGHRS, CDR2 YFSETQ. With 4 bases removed from V and 4 bases from J, the gap between germline ends came to 9 bases. The DNA of the CDR3 is TGCGCCAGCAGCCCGGGGGGGAATCAGCCCCAGCATTTT. It is translated as CASSPGGNQPQHF.

This chain connects TRBV5-1 to TRBJ2-5, with D unresolved. Deletions cut 0 bases from V and 2 bases from J, with 2 bases between. Looked up from germline, CDR1 is SGHRS and CDR2 is YFSETQ. This CDR3 is built from 12 residues. This CDR3 is CASSLGQETQYF. CDR3 in DNA: TGCGCCAGCAGCTTGGGGCAAGAGACCCAGTACTTC.